This T cell receptor beta chain was identified during a study of T cell changes during pregnancy in multiple sclerosis (dated by TCRdb to the late 2010s). Broadly, across the study: The study looked at changes in the T cell repertoire across pregnancy in women with multiple sclerosis.

V has 1 base trimmed and J has 11 bases trimmed; junction bases matching no gene number 5. CDR1 and CDR2 are drawn from the germline V gene (reference sequence): DFQATT, SNEGSKA. From its cysteine to its phenylalanine, the CDR3 spans 11 amino acids. Just CDR3 DNA is preserved here, 33 bases in frame from base 1. The library came from the immunoSEQ multiplex PCR assay. TCRdb took this table from immuneACCESS and kept in-frame rearrangements with V and J called. Such tables lack part of the clones; where checked against another copy, unresolved V genes explain under half of the gap, and the rest is unexplained. The sample contains tens of thousands of clones, about 91% of them found a single time. The ten largest clones take up over 6.5% of the sample. This clone was recorded only once. Its antigen is unknown. Per-base quality was not reported, and no clone a single base away is much larger than it.

The source of this sequence is a female donor with multiple sclerosis, enrolled in a pregnancy study. This specimen consisted of CD8+ T cells from peripheral blood mononuclear cells, obtained before pregnancy. The sequence is built from TRBV20-1 and TRBJ2-7, with 7 bases aligning to TRBD2. The CDR3: CSARVGGDKYF. The DNA sequence is TGCAGTGCTAGAGTGGGGGGGGATAAGTACTTC.